The clone carrying this TCR beta chain was seen many times. What it binds is unknown. All patients picked for sequencing had shown, by flow cytometry, an expansion of CD8+CD57+ cells. No therapy was given to patients before blood sampling. Trimming cost V 5 bases and J 2 bases; bases outside gene matches: 7. The CDR3 spans 15 residues. Germline CDR1 and CDR2: SGHVS and FNYEAQ. This specimen comes from a study of CD8+CD57+ T cells in acquired aplastic anemia. Notes on the study in general: Patients had twenty-nine CD8+ CDR3 sequences in common with controls (the shared set).

Genomic DNA, the template, was used for profiling of the TCR beta VDJ and CDR3. TCRdb independently ran MiXCR on the reads; one entry per CDR3 protein. Of 150,000 to 200,000 distinct CDR3 sequences listed, around half are singletons. The clonotype comes from a human donor with aplastic anemia. This chain links TRBV7-6 with TRBJ1-1; 8 bases line up with TRBD1. The sequencing sample was made of sorted CD4+, CD8+, or CD8+CD57+ T cells (not recorded which) from PBMCs. The chain's CDR3 is CASSARTGTNTEAFF. The CDR3 bases are TGTGCCAGCAGCGCCCGGACAGGGACAAACACTGAAGCTTTCTTT.